The 20 T cell receptor beta chains presented below share a single source sample, sequenced in a study of blood T cell repertoires in COVID-19. This table comes from immunoSEQ multiplex PCR, and its TCRdb copy is limited to in-frame clones, with some not included. The sample contains under 300,000 clones, 75% to 95% of which appear only once. The sequenced material came from PBMCs or T cells enriched from blood (not recorded which). The receptors here all came from a woman in her late teens or twenties who had recovered from COVID-19.

V is TRBV7-9 and J is TRBJ2-1, with D maybe TRBD1 (6 bases). Trimming pared 2 bases from V and 4 bases from J, leaving 15 bases between. The CDR3 is 16 amino acids. The germline CDR1 and CDR2 sequences are SEHNR and FQNEAQ (reference sequence). CDR3 protein: CASSLLGAGKYNEQFF. The CDR3 DNA is TGTGCCAGCAGCTTATTGGGGGCCGGGAAATACAATGAGCAGTTCTTC.

The gene calls are TRBV4-1 and TRBJ1-1, with D possibly matching TRBD1 (5 bases). V lost 1 base and J 1 base, leaving 7 bases between the germline ends. The CDR3 extends over 14 amino acids. CDR1 is MGHRA and CDR2 is YSYEKL in the germline V gene. The CDR3 coding sequence is TGCGCCAGCAGCCAAGCAGGGTCGAACACTGAAGCTTTCTTT. It codes for CASSQAGSNTEAFF.

The DNA for the CDR3 is TGTGCCAGCAGCAAGAGAGGGACACCTTACAATGAGCAGTTCTTC. Amino acids: CASSKRGTPYNEQFF. The chain links TRBV21-1 to TRBJ2-1; the DNA was not compared with TRBD1, the D call given in the table. TRBV21-1 is a pseudogene locus. This CDR3 has 15 amino acids.

The V call is TRBV2, the J call TRBJ1-6, with 9 nucleotides matching TRBD1. Germline trimming cut 2 bases from V and 6 bases from J; bases unmatched to any gene: 2. The germline gives CDR1 SNHLY, CDR2 FYNNEI. There are 15 residues in the CDR3. CDR3 residues: CASSERGQGNSPLHF. The CDR3 DNA follows: TGTGCCAGCAGTGAAAGGGGACAGGGTAATTCACCCCTCCACTTT.

The chain is built from TRBV27 and TRBJ2-7, with 7 positions matching TRBD1. V dropped 6 bases and J dropped 0; count of bases not matched to a gene: 5. The CDR3 is made up of 14 amino acids. Per the germline V gene, CDR1 is MNHEY and CDR2 is SMNVEV (reference sequence). Written as DNA, the CDR3 is TGTGCCAGCAGCCCGGGACAGACCTCCTACGAGCAGTACTTC. Protein: CASSPGQTSYEQYF.

This chain uses TRBV4-2 with TRBJ2-7; tentatively, D is TRBD1 (7 bases). V lost 4 bases and J lost 6, with 16 bases in between. Germline CDR1 reads LGHNA; CDR2 reads YNFKEQ. CDR3 length equals 14 residues. CDR3 protein: CASSPGGQNGEQYF. CDR3 sequence (DNA): TGTGCCAGCAGCCCAGGGGGGCAGAACGGCGAGCAGTACTTC.

V is TRBV4-2 and J is TRBJ1-6; the D is unclear. Deletions cut 2 bases from V and 6 bases from J, with 14 bases between. Per the germline V gene, CDR1 is LGHNA and CDR2 is YNFKEQ. The CDR3 is 16 residues long. The CDR3 region has the DNA TGTGCCAGCAGCCAATCCACGGGAGATTCTAATTCACCCCTCCACTTT. Its translation is CASSQSTGDSNSPLHF.

The chain has TRBV7-3 and TRBJ2-1; D possibly corresponds to TRBD1 (5 bases). Germline CDR1 is SGHTA and CDR2 is FQGTGA. Trimming stripped 2 bases from V and 3 bases from J, with 17 bases between. This CDR3 is built from 17 residues. The CDR3 loop is CASSLYASRRGYNEQFF. In nucleotides, the CDR3 is TGTGCCAGCAGCTTATATGCGTCGAGAAGGGGCTACAATGAGCAGTTCTTC.

This chain links TRBV7-9 with TRBJ2-1; 10 bases align to TRBD2. Germline values: CDR1 SEHNR, CDR2 FQNEAQ (reference sequence). The CDR3 is made up of 15 amino acids. After removal of 2 bases from V and 4 bases from J, the junction contained 2 bases not matched to a gene. CDR3 bases: TGTGCCAGCAGCTTATCTAGCGGGGGTTACAATGAGCAGTTCTTC. Translating it yields CASSLSSGGYNEQFF.

The chain employs TRBV6-6 and TRBJ2-1, with a possible D match to TRBD1 (5 bases). The germline CDR1 and CDR2 sequences are MNHNY and SVGAGI (reference sequence). Trimming pared 0 bases from V and 4 bases from J, leaving 10 bases between. The CDR3 is 15 amino acids. CDR3 region: CASSYSPTGYNEQFF. DNA of the CDR3: TGTGCCAGCAGTTACTCACCAACAGGATACAATGAGCAGTTCTTC.

The J gene is TRBJ2-3, the V gene TRBV12-5; 10 positions agree with TRBD2. The CDR3 loop spans 19 amino acids. The V segment lost 5 bases and the J segment 7 bases; nucleotides outside the gene matches: 21. The germline V gene encodes CDR1 LGHNT and CDR2 FRNRAP. CDR3 DNA: TGTGCTAGTGGTAACCGTCCCAGCGGGGGGGGCCCCTTTTTGTATACGCAGTATTTT. Protein sequence: CASGNRPSGGGPFLYTQYF.

This sequence joins TRBV7-9 and TRBJ2-3, with D hard to call. The CDR3 sequence is 13 residues long. CDR1 is SEHNR and CDR2 is FQNEAQ in the germline V gene (reference sequence). V gave up 1 base and J gave up 4 bases, with 6 bases separating them. DNA of the CDR3: TGTGCCAGCAGCTTAGTTCCAGCAGATACGCAGTATTTT. Its protein product is CASSLVPADTQYF.

The gene calls are TRBV2 and TRBJ1-2, with TRBD1 as a possible D gene (5 bases). Germline loops: CDR1 SNHLY, CDR2 FYNNEI. CDR3 length: 18 amino acids. V dropped 3 bases and J dropped 1 base, with 21 bases sitting between them. This CDR3 reads CASSESNVRGGLNYGYTF. The CDR3, as DNA: TGTGCCAGCAGTGAGAGCAACGTCCGGGGGGGACTTAACTATGGCTACACCTTC.

The chain combines TRBV7-9 with TRBJ2-1; D possibly corresponds to TRBD2 (5 bases). V lost 4 bases and J 9 bases, leaving 10 bases between the germline ends. CDR1 SEHNR and CDR2 FQNEAQ come from the germline V gene (reference sequence). This CDR3 is built from 12 residues. The CDR3 protein is CASSSLGGEQFF. CDR3 nucleotides: TGTGCCAGCAGCTCATTAGGAGGTGAGCAGTTCTTC.

The V call is TRBV4-1, the J call TRBJ2-7; 9 bases line up with TRBD1. CDR1 is MGHRA and CDR2 is YSYEKL in the germline V gene. The V and J ends lost 1 base and 4 bases, in that order; junction bases with no gene match: 8. The CDR3 has 16 residues. CDR3 sequence reads: CASSQGPGQGGYEQYF. The CDR3 coding sequence is TGCGCCAGCAGCCAAGGCCCGGGACAGGGTGGGTACGAGCAGTACTTC.

The chain has TRBV2 and TRBJ2-3; no clear D. CDR1 and CDR2 (germline): SNHLY, FYNNEI. V gave up 3 bases and J gave up 8 bases, with 3 bases separating them. The CDR3 is 10 amino acids. In DNA, the CDR3 is TGTGCCAGCAGTGAGCGTACGCAGTATTTT. Its translation is CASSERTQYF. The full variable domain, completed using reference TRBV2 and TRBJ2-3, is EPEVTQTPSHQVTQMGQEVILRCVPISNHLYFYWYRQILGQKVEFLVSFYNNEISEKSEIFDDQFSVERPDGSNFTLKIRSTKLEDSAMYFCASSERTQYFGPGTRLTVL.

The chain joins TRBV13 to TRBJ2-7; 10 bases map to TRBD1. Trimming cost V 2 bases and J 6 bases; bases outside gene matches: 13. The length of the CDR3 is 17 residues. Germline CDR1 reads PRHDT; CDR2 reads FYEKMQ (reference sequence). CDR3 residues: CASSLYRDRGGYGEQYF. CDR3 DNA sequence: TGTGCCAGCAGCTTATATCGGGACAGGGGAGGGTACGGCGAGCAGTACTTC.

About this clone: Other DNA sequences in the sample encode the same CDR3. The chain has TRBV2 and TRBJ1-2; tentatively, D is TRBD1 (6 bases). Trimming shortened V by 4 bases and J by 2 bases, and 8 bases separated the two germline ends. Looked up from germline, CDR1 is SNHLY and CDR2 is FYNNEI. The length of the CDR3 is 13 residues. CDR3 in amino acids: CASSVQGNYGYTF. The CDR3 nucleotides are TGTGCCAGCAGTGTGCAGGGGAACTATGGCTACACCTTC.

V and J are TRBV7-2 and TRBJ2-2, with 8 bases that match TRBD1. The trim removed 4 bases at V and 5 bases at J, leaving 9 bases unmatched. Germline CDR1 is SGHTA and CDR2 is FQGNSA. The CDR3 has 16 amino acids. This CDR3 is CASSSPWTGRTGELFF. CDR3 DNA: TGTGCCAGCAGCTCGCCATGGACAGGGAGGACCGGGGAGCTGTTTTTT.

Only one count was recorded for this clone. The J gene is TRBJ1-1, the V gene TRBV9; a possible D gene is TRBD1 (5 bases). Trimming removed 0 bases at V and 3 bases at J, with 12 bases between. The germline V gene has CDR1 SGDLS and CDR2 YYNGEE. There are 15 residues in the CDR3. CDR3 sequence reads: CASSVASWGDTEAFF. CDR3 nucleotides: TGTGCCAGCAGCGTAGCGAGTTGGGGGGACACTGAAGCTTTCTTT. Supplemented by reference TRBV9 and TRBJ1-1, the full variable domain reads DSGVTQTPKHLITATGQRVTLRCSPRSGDLSVYWYQQSLDQGLQFLIQYYNGEERAKGNILERFSAQQFPDLHSELNLSSLELGDSALYFCASSVASWGDTEAFFGQGTRLTVV.